This passage covers 31 T cell receptor beta chains from one sample sequenced in a study of cytomegalovirus exposure and HLA in healthy donors. Sequencing used immunoSEQ multiplex PCR; TCRdb keeps in-frame clones, though not all of them. The sample yields under 200,000 clones, about 90% seen once. The specimen sequenced was PBMCs. These receptor sequences come from a woman aged 25-40 years in good health and CMV-seronegative.

V gene TRBV6-1 combines with J gene TRBJ2-3; perhaps TRBD2 as D (6 bases). The V gene's germline CDR1 is MNHNS and CDR2 SASEGT. Trimming pared 8 bases from V and 6 bases from J, leaving 18 bases between. There are 14 residues in the CDR3. CDR3 bases: TGTGCCAGCGGGGCGGGGATGAAGTCGGATACGCAGTATTTT. This sequence encodes CASGAGMKSDTQYF.

The J gene is TRBJ2-2, the V gene TRBV27; either TRBD1 or TRBD2 may supply D (5 bases each). Looked up from germline, CDR1 is MNHEY and CDR2 is SMNVEV (reference sequence). This CDR3 has 18 amino acids. V was cut by 0 bases and J by 6 bases, with 20 bases left in between. The CDR3 DNA sequence: TGTGCCAGCAGTTTATCACAAGGCTCGGCAAGAGGGGCCGGGGAGCTGTTTTTT. Translating gives CASSLSQGSARGAGELFF.

This rearrangement joins TRBV5-1 to TRBJ2-5, with TRBD1 as a possible D gene (5 bases). V lost 0 bases, J lost 7 bases, and 13 bases lay in between. The CDR3 runs to 14 residues. Germline V gene lookup returns CDR1 SGHRS and CDR2 YFSETQ. In nucleotides, the CDR3 is TGCGCCAGCAGCTTGGCCTTAGGGGCCGTGACCCAGTACTTC. The encoded protein is CASSLALGAVTQYF.

The rearrangement links TRBV29-1 to TRBJ2-7; 10 nucleotides agree with TRBD2. The trim removed 6 bases at V and 2 bases at J, leaving 1 base unmatched. Per germline, CDR1 SQVTM and CDR2 ANQGSEA. The CDR3 has 12 residues. In DNA form, the CDR3 reads TGCAGCGTCACTAGCGGGGCCTACGAGCAGTACTTC. This sequence encodes CSVTSGAYEQYF.

CDR3 region: CASTGGNGYTF. The CDR3 nucleotides are TGTGCCAGCACGGGTGGGAATGGCTACACCTTC. The chain employs TRBV6-6 and TRBJ1-2; D is uncertain. Germline V CDR1 and CDR2: MNHNY, SVGAGI (reference sequence). V lost 7 bases and J 6 bases, leaving 9 bases between the germline ends. The CDR3 is 11 residues long.

This sequence joins TRBV7-3 and TRBJ2-2; 7 positions match TRBD1. The CDR3 totals 19 residues. Germline V gives CDR1 SGHTA, CDR2 FQGTGA. With V trimmed by 2 bases and J by 6 bases, 18 bases remained unmatched. The CDR3 reads CASSLFPRAGQGDAGELFF. The CDR3 DNA reads TGTGCCAGCAGCTTATTCCCAAGGGCCGGCCAGGGGGATGCCGGGGAGCTGTTTTTT.

This chain connects TRBV9 to TRBJ2-6; D is uncertain. CDR3 length: 14 amino acids. Germline V gene sequence: CDR1 SGDLS, CDR2 YYNGEE. With 6 bases removed from V and 4 bases from J, the gap between germline ends came to 11 bases. CDR3 protein: CASTPGWGANVLTF. For the CDR3, the DNA is TGTGCCAGCACCCCAGGCTGGGGGGCCAACGTCCTGACTTTC. The entire variable domain, with the rest obtained from reference TRBV9 and TRBJ2-6, is as follows: DSGVTQTPKHLITATGQRVTLRCSPRSGDLSVYWYQQSLDQGLQFLIQYYNGEERAKGNILERFSAQQFPDLHSELNLSSLELGDSALYFCASTPGWGANVLTFGAGSRLTVL.

This clone was detected a few times. The J gene is TRBJ1-5, the V gene TRBV6-1, with TRBD1 matching over 8 bases. Germline V gene lookup returns CDR1 MNHNS and CDR2 SASEGT. The CDR3 has 16 amino acids. V dropped 1 base and J dropped 4; count of bases not matched to a gene: 6. The CDR3 spells CASSEGTGSLNQPQHF. DNA of the CDR3: TGTGCCAGCAGTGAAGGGACAGGGTCATTGAATCAGCCCCAGCATTTT.

V usage is TRBV4-1 and J usage is TRBJ2-2, with D hard to call. The CDR3 totals 13 residues. Per germline, CDR1 MGHRA and CDR2 YSYEKL. Trimming cost V 1 base and J 5 bases, with 5 bases left between them. CDR3 loop: CASSQVRTGELFF. DNA of the CDR3: TGCGCCAGCAGCCAAGTTCGGACCGGGGAGCTGTTTTTT.

The rearrangement uses TRBV28 and TRBJ1-1; D perhaps matches TRBD1 (5 bases). Germline V gene sequence: CDR1 MDHEN, CDR2 SYDVKM. V was shortened by 2 bases and J by 0 bases, with 7 bases between the two germline ends. The CDR3 sequence is 14 residues long. This chain's CDR3 is CASSLGDLNTEAFF. In nucleotides, the CDR3 is TGTGCCAGCAGTTTAGGGGACTTGAACACTGAAGCTTTCTTT.

This chain connects TRBV5-6 to TRBJ1-1, with 8 nucleotides matching TRBD1. J gave up 3 bases and V 4 bases, and 11 bases lay outside the gene matches. Germline loops: CDR1 SGHDT, CDR2 YYEEEE. This CDR3 has 16 amino acids. CDR3 in amino acids: CASSLGSGQVYTEAFF. The CDR3 region has the DNA TGTGCCAGCAGCCTCGGTTCGGGACAGGTCTACACTGAAGCTTTCTTT.

This clone occurred a few times. The chain combines TRBV28 with TRBJ1-5; 7 bases agree with TRBD1. The germline V gene encodes CDR1 MDHEN and CDR2 SYDVKM. The CDR3 is 12 amino acids. V lost 8 bases and J lost 7; bases outside the gene matches: 5. CDR3 protein: CASATGSQPQHF. DNA of the CDR3: TGTGCCAGCGCGACAGGGTCCCAGCCCCAGCATTTT.

This chain joins TRBV7-9 and TRBJ1-3; the D is unclear. V was clipped by 5 bases and J by 1 base, with 15 bases between them. Germline V lookup: CDR1 SEHNR, CDR2 FQNEAQ (reference sequence). The CDR3 has 16 residues. This chain's CDR3 is CASSDLTRRSGNTIYF. Written as DNA, the CDR3 is TGTGCCAGCAGCGACCTCACCAGGAGGTCTGGAAACACCATATATTTT.

This chain joins TRBV18 and TRBJ2-1; a weak D match, TRBD2 (5 bases). The CDR3 covers 14 residues. Germline V CDR1 and CDR2: KGHSH, LQKENI. The germline V and J ends were trimmed by 5 bases and 9 bases, with 17 bases remaining between them. CDR3 sequence reads: CASSTNGGGVEQFF. The CDR3 DNA sequence: TGTGCCAGCTCAACAAATGGAGGCGGCGTTGAGCAGTTCTTC.

The chain uses TRBV29-1 and TRBJ2-2; D is unclear. V lost 6 bases to trimming and J lost 2 bases, with 10 bases between them. The CDR3 has 13 amino acids. CDR1 is SQVTM and CDR2 is ANQGSEA in the germline V gene. DNA of the CDR3: TGCAGCGTAGATACAGTTAACACCGGGGAGCTGTTTTTT. Amino acids: CSVDTVNTGELFF.

The chain is built from TRBV6-1 and TRBJ2-3; no clear D. The CDR3 has 13 residues. Trimming took off 1 base at V and 8 bases at J, with 10 bases between the two ends. The germline V gene encodes CDR1 MNHNS and CDR2 SASEGT. CDR3 region: CASSEVPDGTQYF. The CDR3 nucleotides are TGTGCCAGCAGTGAAGTTCCGGATGGTACGCAGTATTTT.

This clone showed up just a few times. The chain combines TRBV6-5 with TRBJ1-4; D not certain. Germline values: CDR1 MNHEY, CDR2 SVGAGI. Deletions cut 5 bases from V and 4 bases from J, with 14 bases between. This CDR3 is 15 amino acids long. CDR3 in amino acids: CASSGEGLGNEKLFF. CDR3 in DNA: TGTGCCAGCAGTGGAGAAGGCTTGGGTAATGAAAAACTGTTTTTT.

The chain is built from TRBV4-1 and TRBJ1-2, with 11 bases aligning to TRBD1. The CDR3 length is 14 residues. Germline loops: CDR1 MGHRA, CDR2 YSYEKL. V gave up 4 bases and J gave up 8 bases; unmatched junction bases: 6. The CDR3 spells CASSRGQGAPGYTF. The CDR3 DNA reads TGCGCCAGCAGCCGAGGACAGGGGGCGCCCGGCTACACCTTC.

The chain carries TRBV6-4 and TRBJ1-5; TRBD1 agrees at 9 bases. V dropped 3 bases and J dropped 6; count of bases not matched to a gene: 6. The CDR3 totals 15 residues. Germline-derived CDR1 and CDR2 are MRHNA and SNTAGT. DNA of the CDR3: TGTGCCAGCAGTGAACCCGGGACAGGGATTCAGCCCCAGCATTTT. As protein: CASSEPGTGIQPQHF.

The V call is TRBV5-6, the J call TRBJ2-3; D may be TRBD2 (5 bases). The germline CDR1 and CDR2 sequences are SGHDT and YYEEEE. The V gene lost 3 bases and the J gene lost 7 bases, with 9 bases spanning the gap. The CDR3 loop spans 12 amino acids. DNA of the CDR3: TGTGCCAGCAGCTCAGCGGCGAATACGCAGTATTTT. The encoded protein is CASSSAANTQYF.

The chain combines TRBV28 with TRBJ2-7; D might be TRBD1 (6 bases). The CDR3 spans 14 residues. Germline CDR1 reads MDHEN; CDR2 reads SYDVKM. With 3 bases removed from V and 3 bases from J, the gap between germline ends came to 12 bases. CDR3 nucleotide sequence: TGTGCCAGCAGTTTCCAGGGGAATAACTACGAGCAGTACTTC. Its protein product is CASSFQGNNYEQYF.

This clone appeared a few times. The J gene is TRBJ1-4, the V gene TRBV27, with D possibly being TRBD1 (5 bases). The germline V gene encodes CDR1 MNHEY and CDR2 SMNVEV (reference sequence). The CDR3 is 17 residues long. V lost 6 bases and J 0 bases, leaving 17 bases between the germline ends. CDR3 region: CASSHGGDSATNEKLFF. The DNA for the CDR3 is TGTGCCAGCAGCCACGGCGGTGACAGTGCAACTAATGAAAAACTGTTTTTT.

The chain recombines TRBV5-1 with TRBJ2-5; D perhaps matches TRBD1 (6 bases). CDR1 and CDR2 from the germline V gene are SGHRS and YFSETQ. Trimming pared 2 bases from V and 2 bases from J, leaving 13 bases between. The CDR3 has 15 residues. This CDR3 is CASSFSDSSQETQYF. Here the CDR3 DNA reads TGCGCCAGCAGCTTTTCGGACAGTTCACAAGAGACCCAGTACTTC. Variable domain in full (rest from reference TRBV5-1 and TRBJ2-5): KAGVTQTPRYLIKTRGQQVTLSCSPISGHRSVSWYQQTPGQGLQFLFEYFSETQRNKGNFPGRFSGRQFSNSRSEMNVSTLELGDSALYLCASSFSDSSQETQYFGPGTRLLVL.

The DNA for the CDR3 is TGCGCCAGCAGCGATACTAGTTTTGAGCAGTTCTTC. This gives the protein CASSDTSFEQFF. This chain uses TRBV5-1 with TRBJ2-1, with D maybe TRBD2 (5 bases). This CDR3 is 12 amino acids long. Trimming left V 4 bases short and J 9 bases short, with 11 bases between. CDR1 is SGHRS, CDR2 YFSETQ, per germline.

The V call is TRBV19, the J call TRBJ1-5; D uncertain. Germline values: CDR1 LNHDA, CDR2 SQIVND (reference sequence). The V end lost 8 bases, the J end lost 0 bases, and 17 bases lay between the germline ends. CDR3 size: 16 residues. CDR3 in amino acids: CASSATDGYSNQPQHF. The CDR3 nucleotides read TGTGCCAGTTCCGCTACAGATGGTTATAGCAATCAGCCCCAGCATTTT.

The chain carries TRBV9 and TRBJ2-7; D possibly corresponds to TRBD1 (5 bases). The CDR3 is made up of 17 amino acids. The germline CDR1 and CDR2 sequences are SGDLS and YYNGEE. The V end lost 0 bases, the J end lost 4 bases, and 20 bases lay between the germline ends. The CDR3 loop is CASSVALRRRGEYEQYF. CDR3 coding DNA: TGTGCCAGCAGCGTAGCCCTACGTCGAAGGGGTGAATACGAGCAGTACTTC.

The chain links TRBV11-2 to TRBJ2-2; no definite D call. The CDR3 sequence is 12 residues long. The V end lost 10 bases, the J end lost 7 bases, and 13 bases lay between the germline ends. Germline-derived CDR1 and CDR2 are SGHAT and FQNNGV. In nucleotides, the CDR3 is TGTGCCACCAGTCAGCGTATCGGGGAGCTGTTTTTT. Amino acid sequence: CATSQRIGELFF. Full variable domain (missing parts from reference TRBV11-2 and TRBJ2-2): EAGVAQSPRYKIIEKRQSVAFWCNPISGHATLYWYQQILGQGPKLLIQFQNNGVVDDSQLPKDRFSAERLKGVDSTLKIQPAKLEDSAVYLCATSQRIGELFFGEGSRLTVL.

The CDR3 nucleotides read TGTGCCAGCAGCCATTACCGTGGACAGGGGCCGATCTCCTACGAGCAGTACTTC. Protein: CASSHYRGQGPISYEQYF. The chain employs TRBV7-9 and TRBJ2-7, with 9 bases that match TRBD1. Germline lookup yields CDR1 SEHNR and CDR2 FQNEAQ (reference sequence). The CDR3 runs 18 residues. Trimming removed 5 bases from V and 0 bases from J; junction bases left unmatched: 14.

This rearrangement joins TRBV29-1 to TRBJ1-1; D possibly corresponds to TRBD1 (6 bases). Per the germline V gene, CDR1 is SQVTM and CDR2 is ANQGSEA. Trimming shortened V by 1 base and J by 8 bases, and 17 bases separated the two germline ends. The CDR3 runs to 14 residues. CDR3 sequence (DNA): TGCAGCGTTGAAGTTGCTGGGGGCCCCTCCGAAGCTTTCTTT. Protein sequence: CSVEVAGGPSEAFF. Supplemented by reference TRBV29-1 and TRBJ1-1, the full variable domain reads SAVISQKPSRDICQRGTSLTIQCQVDSQVTMMFWYRQQPGQSLTLIATANQGSEATYESGFVIDKFPISRPNLTFSTLTVSNMSPEDSSIYLCSVEVAGGPSEAFFGQGTRLTVV.

This clone was seen a single time. The J gene is TRBJ1-6, the V gene TRBV30; 8 nucleotides align to TRBD1. This CDR3 is built from 15 residues. V was clipped by 4 bases and J by 6 bases; unmatched bases: 8. Germline CDR1 is GTSNPN and CDR2 is SVGIG (reference sequence). Written as DNA, the CDR3 is TGTGCCTGGACCCTCACGGGGACAGGTAATTCACCCCTCCACTTT. This sequence encodes CAWTLTGTGNSPLHF.

V gene TRBV6-4 combines with J gene TRBJ2-2, with D possibly being TRBD1 (6 bases). The ends were cut back, 0 bases at V and 3 bases at J, with 11 bases in the middle. CDR1 and CDR2 (germline): MRHNA, SNTAGT. The CDR3 spans 16 residues. CDR3 sequence (DNA): TGTGCCAGCAGTGACTCGGGGGCGCCCGACACCGGGGAGCTGTTTTTT. This encodes CASSDSGAPDTGELFF.